The clone carrying this T cell receptor beta chain has just a few counts. TCR alpha and TCR beta cDNA libraries carrying sample barcodes and UMIs came from 5'RACE with constant-segment primers. From the 5' RACE reads, TCRdb called clonotypes with MiXCR, one entry per CDR3 protein. The table shows roughly 450,000 distinct CDR3 sequences, with 15% to 20% occurring only once. V was shortened by 3 bases and J by 4 bases, with 6 bases between the two germline ends. This CDR3 region has 12 residues. From germline, CDR1 is SGHVS and CDR2 FQNEAQ. This entry comes from a study of T-cell memory formation after mild COVID-19.

Source material: PBMCs or a T cell subset sorted from them (not recorded which). This receptor was identified in an adult woman who had mild COVID-19 (a few samples of this study predate the infection). Cell type and time point are not known. The rearrangement uses TRBV7-8 and TRBJ2-5; D not certain. For the CDR3, the DNA is TGTGCCAGCAGCTTCAACAGAGAGACCCAGTACTTC. Translation: CASSFNRETQYF.